A single T cell receptor beta chain is shown here with its context. Antigen: not known. Assay: immunoSEQ multiplex PCR; the TCRdb copy retains only in-frame clones and omits some. The sample has approximately 50,000 clones, over 60% seen once. This entry belongs to a study of early stage breast cancer tumors. About the study: Under 10 ER+/PR+/HER2- tumors were invasive ductal; four were invasive lobular. Findings and limits, study-wide: Compared with adjacent normal breast, tumors showed approximately 2.5-fold denser, more clonal T cells. Commonly generated sequences made up most enriched TCRB sequences shared between patients. Tumor and normal breast were distinguished via blood comparison in about 90% of the 16 patients.

The CDR3 runs 19 residues. The chain couples TRBV12-2 to TRBJ2-7; TRBD2 reflects the table's D call only, with no check against the DNA. TRBV12-2 is given as a pseudogene. This TCR derives from a person between 30 and 45 years old with breast cancer. The sample comprised blood. Here the CDR3 reads CASRPTAGSSGRSSYEQYF. The CDR3 coding sequence is TGTGCAAGTCGCCCTACAGCAGGGTCTAGCGGGAGAAGCTCCTACGAGCAGTACTTC.